This TCR beta chain was captured by sequencing in a study of T cell changes during pregnancy in multiple sclerosis. This clone is a singleton in its sample. The assay was immunoSEQ multiplex PCR, and TCRdb's table has in-frame clones only and misses some. The data contain about 60,000 clones, 92% of them singletons. Germline CDR1 MNHEY, CDR2 SMNVEV (reference sequence). The CDR3 has 13 residues. With 6 bases removed from V and 4 bases from J, the gap between germline ends came to 12 bases. The rearrangement uses TRBV27 and TRBJ1-1; D may be TRBD1 (6 bases). The clonotype comes from a female donor with multiple sclerosis, enrolled in a pregnancy study. This specimen was CD4+ T cells from peripheral blood mononuclear cells, taken in the second trimester of pregnancy. The CDR3 DNA is TGTGCCAGCAGAAAAACAGGGACCACTGAAGCTTTCTTT. Protein: CASRKTGTTEAFF.